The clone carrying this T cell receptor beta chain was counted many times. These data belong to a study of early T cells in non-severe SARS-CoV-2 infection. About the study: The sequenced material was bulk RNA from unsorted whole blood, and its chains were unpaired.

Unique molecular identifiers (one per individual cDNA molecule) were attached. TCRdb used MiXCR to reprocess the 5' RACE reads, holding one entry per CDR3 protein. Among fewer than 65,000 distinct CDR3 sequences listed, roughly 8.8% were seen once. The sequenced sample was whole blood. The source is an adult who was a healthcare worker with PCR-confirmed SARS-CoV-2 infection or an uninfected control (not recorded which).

CDR3 region: CASSGLDSTDTQYF. The CDR3 bases are TGTGCCAGCAGTGGATTAGATAGCACAGATACGCAGTATTTT. This rearrangement joins TRBV6-1 to TRBJ2-3, with D hard to call. The CDR3 sequence is 14 residues long. Between the trimmed V and J ends, which lost 4 bases and 0 bases, there was a span of 8 bases. Germline V gene sequence: CDR1 MNHNS, CDR2 SASEGT.